The 19 T cell receptor beta chains below come from one sample, sequenced in a study of preoperative IRX-2 immunotherapy in early breast cancer. The repertoire was sequenced with immunoSEQ multiplex PCR; TCRdb's copy has only in-frame clones and lacks some. The table records 15,000 to 25,000 clones, around four fifths of them present only once. This sample's treatment: preoperative locoregional IRX-2 cytokine immunotherapy. The sample consisted of lymph node tissue, taken after IRX-2 immunotherapy. All receptors come from a human donor with breast cancer.

Remarks on this clone: This specimen includes other DNA sequences encoding the same CDR3. This chain connects TRBV28 to TRBJ1-5; D gene uncertain. The CDR3 sequence is 12 residues long. Deletions cut 3 bases from V and 5 bases from J, with 5 bases between. Germline values: CDR1 MDHEN, CDR2 SYDVKM. Here the CDR3 reads CASSLGYQPQHF. The DNA for the CDR3 is TGTGCCAGCAGTTTGGGTTATCAGCCCCAGCATTTT. Drawing the rest from reference TRBV28 and TRBJ1-5, the complete variable domain is DVKVTQSSRYLVKRTGEKVFLECVQDMDHENMFWYRQDPGLGLRLIYFSYDVKMKEKGDIPEGYSVSREKKERFSLILESASTNQTSMYLCASSLGYQPQHFGDGTRLSIL.

This chain connects TRBV30 to TRBJ2-7; TRBD1 agrees at 12 bases. V shed 1 base and J 2 bases; nucleotides not matched to a gene: 18. The length of the CDR3 is 20 residues. The germline V gene encodes CDR1 GTSNPN and CDR2 SVGIG (reference sequence). The CDR3 reads CAWSARRGQGAPKEAYEQYF. CDR3 bases: TGTGCCTGGAGTGCTCGGCGGGGACAGGGGGCCCCTAAAGAGGCCTACGAGCAGTACTTC.

V and J are TRBV9 and TRBJ2-3; the D is unclear. This CDR3 has 13 amino acids. Germline V gene data show CDR1 as SGDLS and CDR2 as YYNGEE. The V end was cut by 1 base, the J end by 4 bases, with 7 bases between. The CDR3 here is CASSVRLADTQYF. CDR3 bases: TGTGCCAGCAGCGTACGGCTAGCAGATACGCAGTATTTT.

V and J are TRBV11-3 and TRBJ1-4; a weak D match, TRBD1 (5 bases). Germline lookup yields CDR1 SGHNT and CDR2 YENEEA. The CDR3 length is 15 residues. Trimming took 1 base from V and 8 from J, leaving 14 bases between them. CDR3 residues: CASSLGALGGEKLFF. The CDR3 DNA is TGTGCCAGCAGCTTAGGGGCTCTGGGGGGAGAAAAACTGTTTTTT. The full variable domain, its missing parts supplied by reference TRBV11-3 and TRBJ1-4, is EAGVVQSPRYKIIEKKQPVAFWCNPISGHNTLYWYLQNLGQGPELLIRYENEEAVDDSQLPKDRFSAERLKGVDSTLKIQPAELGDSAVYLCASSLGALGGEKLFFGSGTQLSVL.

The J gene is TRBJ2-7, the V gene TRBV28, with D perhaps matching TRBD2 (5 bases). Germline loops: CDR1 MDHEN, CDR2 SYDVKM. Trimming stripped 3 bases from V and 5 bases from J, with 14 bases between. The CDR3 totals 14 residues. CDR3 residues: CASSFSGSRDEQYF. In DNA, the CDR3 is TGTGCCAGCAGTTTTTCGGGGTCCCGGGACGAGCAGTACTTC. The entire variable domain, with the rest obtained from reference TRBV28 and TRBJ2-7, is as follows: DVKVTQSSRYLVKRTGEKVFLECVQDMDHENMFWYRQDPGLGLRLIYFSYDVKMKEKGDIPEGYSVSREKKERFSLILESASTNQTSMYLCASSFSGSRDEQYFGPGTRLTVT.

The chain uses TRBV28 and TRBJ2-3; the D is unclear. The CDR3 covers 13 residues. Trimming cost V 5 bases and J 0 bases, with 6 bases left between them. CDR1 is MDHEN, CDR2 SYDVKM, per germline. CDR3 amino acids: CASSPPSTDTQYF. CDR3 nucleotides: TGTGCCAGCAGTCCCCCAAGCACAGATACGCAGTATTTT.

The genes are TRBV30 and TRBJ1-2, with D perhaps TRBD1 (6 bases). The CDR3 has 14 residues. V was clipped by 2 bases and J by 2 bases, with 12 bases between them. Germline CDR1 GTSNPN, CDR2 SVGIG (reference sequence). For the CDR3, the DNA is TGTGCCTGGAGTAACAGGGCAAGGAACTATGGCTACACCTTC. Protein sequence: CAWSNRARNYGYTF.

The chain employs TRBV12-5 and TRBJ1-3; the D is unclear. CDR1 LGHNT and CDR2 FRNRAP come from the germline V gene. CDR3 length: 15 amino acids. The CDR3 sequence is CASTGPLGTGNTIYF. The CDR3 nucleotides are TGTGCCAGCACCGGGCCTCTTGGAACTGGAAACACCATATATTTT.

The rearrangement uses TRBV18 and TRBJ2-1; possible D gene TRBD2, 5 bases. There are 12 residues in the CDR3. In germline, CDR1 is KGHSH, CDR2 LQKENI. V gave up 6 bases and J gave up 7 bases, with 10 bases separating them. The CDR3 DNA sequence: TGTGCCAGCTCGCGTCGGAGGAATGAGCAGTTCTTC. This translates into CASSRRRNEQFF.

The chain has TRBV18 and TRBJ1-4; 10 nucleotides line up with TRBD1. Trimming at V came to 6 bases and at J to 5 bases, leaving 12 bases not matched to a gene. The CDR3 is 17 residues long. Germline-derived CDR1 and CDR2 are KGHSH and LQKENI. CDR3: CASSTISPGQGNEKLFF. The DNA of the CDR3 is TGTGCCAGCTCGACCATCTCACCGGGACAGGGGAATGAAAAACTGTTTTTT. Full variable domain (missing parts from reference TRBV18 and TRBJ1-4): NAGVMQNPRHLVRRRGQEARLRCSPMKGHSHVYWYRQLPEEGLKFMVYLQKENIIDESGMPKERFSAEFPKEGPSILRIQQVVRGDSAAYFCASSTISPGQGNEKLFFGSGTQLSVL.

V gene TRBV28 combines with J gene TRBJ1-2; 8 bases match TRBD1. The CDR3 is made up of 17 amino acids. Trimming at V came to 4 bases and at J to 5 bases, leaving 15 bases not matched to a gene. Germline V lookup: CDR1 MDHEN, CDR2 SYDVKM. The CDR3 loop reads CASSSPNAGGMMYGYTF. Here the CDR3 DNA reads TGTGCCAGCAGTTCACCCAACGCAGGGGGCATGATGTATGGCTACACCTTC.

There are a few counts of this clone. The V and J genes are TRBV6-8 and TRBJ1-5; D perhaps matches TRBD1 (6 bases). The ends were cut back, 2 bases at V and 2 bases at J, with 10 bases in the middle. The CDR3 is made up of 15 amino acids. Germline lookup yields CDR1 MNHGY and CDR2 SAAAGT. The CDR3 DNA is TGTGCCAGCAGTTACAATCCAGGGGGCAATCAGCCCCAGCATTTT. Its translation is CASSYNPGGNQPQHF.

DNA for the CDR3: TGCAGCGTCTCGGGGGGTCAGGGGCAGAATCAGCCCCAGCATTTT. Protein sequence: CSVSGGQGQNQPQHF. The chain links TRBV29-1 to TRBJ1-5; D possibly corresponds to TRBD1 (6 bases). The CDR3 has 15 amino acids. V dropped 6 bases and J dropped 4 bases, with 19 bases sitting between them. Germline CDR1 and CDR2: SQVTM and ANQGSEA.

The chain combines TRBV25-1 with TRBJ2-4; TRBD1 or TRBD2 may be the D gene (6 bases each). The CDR3 length is 15 residues. The germline V gene has CDR1 MGHDK and CDR2 SYGVNS. The V end was cut by 4 bases, the J end by 6 bases, with 16 bases between. The DNA of the CDR3 is TGTGCCAGCAGTGTAACAGGGACTCCCGGAAACATTCAGTACTTC. This encodes CASSVTGTPGNIQYF.

The sample holds a few counts of this clone. The chain has TRBV18 and TRBJ2-2; D might be TRBD2 (6 bases). Germline CDR1 and CDR2: KGHSH and LQKENI. The CDR3 consists of 14 residues. The V gene lost 4 bases and the J gene lost 3 bases, with 9 bases spanning the gap. CDR3: CASSLAVYTGELFF. The CDR3 DNA reads TGTGCCAGCTCACTAGCGGTGTACACCGGGGAGCTGTTTTTT. Full variable domain (outside the CDR3, taken from reference TRBV18 and TRBJ2-2): NAGVMQNPRHLVRRRGQEARLRCSPMKGHSHVYWYRQLPEEGLKFMVYLQKENIIDESGMPKERFSAEFPKEGPSILRIQQVVRGDSAAYFCASSLAVYTGELFFGEGSRLTVL.

V usage is TRBV1 and J usage is TRBJ1-5. TRBV1 counts as a pseudogene. The CDR3 loop spans 13 amino acids. CDR3 sequence (DNA): TGCGCCAGCAGCCAGGAAGACAATCAGCCCCAGCATTTT. This translates into CASSQEDNQPQHF.

This clone was seen just once. The chain joins TRBV23-1 to TRBJ2-1, with TRBD1 as a possible D gene (5 bases). TRBV23-1 is marked as an open reading frame, function uncertain. The CDR3 totals 16 residues. V was clipped by 0 bases and J by 6 bases, with 15 bases between them. The CDR3 is CASSQSADTLVNEQFF. The CDR3 DNA is TGCGCCAGCAGTCAATCGGCGGACACATTAGTCAATGAGCAGTTCTTC.

This clone came up once. The chain carries TRBV5-1 and TRBJ1-4; D perhaps matches TRBD1 (5 bases). The CDR3 consists of 15 residues. Germline V CDR1 and CDR2: SGHRS, YFSETQ. V gave up 0 bases and J gave up 7 bases, with 13 bases separating them. The CDR3 reads CASSLGRGQGEKLFF. CDR3 DNA sequence: TGCGCCAGCAGCTTGGGCCGGGGCCAGGGTGAAAAACTGTTTTTT.

The chain couples TRBV27 to TRBJ1-2; D is uncertain. This CDR3 is 14 amino acids long. Germline loops: CDR1 MNHEY, CDR2 SMNVEV (reference sequence). Trimming stripped 3 bases from V and 6 bases from J, with 14 bases between. CDR3 in amino acids: CASSLGRAKHGYTF. The CDR3 DNA is TGTGCCAGCAGTTTGGGCAGAGCGAAGCATGGCTACACCTTC.